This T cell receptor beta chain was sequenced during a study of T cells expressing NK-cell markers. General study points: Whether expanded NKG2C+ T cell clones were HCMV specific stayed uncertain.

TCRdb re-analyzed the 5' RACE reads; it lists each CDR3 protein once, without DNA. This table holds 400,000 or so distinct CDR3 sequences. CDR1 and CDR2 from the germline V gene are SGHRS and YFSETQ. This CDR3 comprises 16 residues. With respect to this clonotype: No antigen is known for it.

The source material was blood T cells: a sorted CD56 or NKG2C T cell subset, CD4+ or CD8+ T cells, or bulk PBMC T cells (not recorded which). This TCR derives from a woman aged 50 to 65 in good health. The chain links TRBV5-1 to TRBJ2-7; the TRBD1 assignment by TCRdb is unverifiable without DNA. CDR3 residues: CASSRPLDSLSYEQYF.